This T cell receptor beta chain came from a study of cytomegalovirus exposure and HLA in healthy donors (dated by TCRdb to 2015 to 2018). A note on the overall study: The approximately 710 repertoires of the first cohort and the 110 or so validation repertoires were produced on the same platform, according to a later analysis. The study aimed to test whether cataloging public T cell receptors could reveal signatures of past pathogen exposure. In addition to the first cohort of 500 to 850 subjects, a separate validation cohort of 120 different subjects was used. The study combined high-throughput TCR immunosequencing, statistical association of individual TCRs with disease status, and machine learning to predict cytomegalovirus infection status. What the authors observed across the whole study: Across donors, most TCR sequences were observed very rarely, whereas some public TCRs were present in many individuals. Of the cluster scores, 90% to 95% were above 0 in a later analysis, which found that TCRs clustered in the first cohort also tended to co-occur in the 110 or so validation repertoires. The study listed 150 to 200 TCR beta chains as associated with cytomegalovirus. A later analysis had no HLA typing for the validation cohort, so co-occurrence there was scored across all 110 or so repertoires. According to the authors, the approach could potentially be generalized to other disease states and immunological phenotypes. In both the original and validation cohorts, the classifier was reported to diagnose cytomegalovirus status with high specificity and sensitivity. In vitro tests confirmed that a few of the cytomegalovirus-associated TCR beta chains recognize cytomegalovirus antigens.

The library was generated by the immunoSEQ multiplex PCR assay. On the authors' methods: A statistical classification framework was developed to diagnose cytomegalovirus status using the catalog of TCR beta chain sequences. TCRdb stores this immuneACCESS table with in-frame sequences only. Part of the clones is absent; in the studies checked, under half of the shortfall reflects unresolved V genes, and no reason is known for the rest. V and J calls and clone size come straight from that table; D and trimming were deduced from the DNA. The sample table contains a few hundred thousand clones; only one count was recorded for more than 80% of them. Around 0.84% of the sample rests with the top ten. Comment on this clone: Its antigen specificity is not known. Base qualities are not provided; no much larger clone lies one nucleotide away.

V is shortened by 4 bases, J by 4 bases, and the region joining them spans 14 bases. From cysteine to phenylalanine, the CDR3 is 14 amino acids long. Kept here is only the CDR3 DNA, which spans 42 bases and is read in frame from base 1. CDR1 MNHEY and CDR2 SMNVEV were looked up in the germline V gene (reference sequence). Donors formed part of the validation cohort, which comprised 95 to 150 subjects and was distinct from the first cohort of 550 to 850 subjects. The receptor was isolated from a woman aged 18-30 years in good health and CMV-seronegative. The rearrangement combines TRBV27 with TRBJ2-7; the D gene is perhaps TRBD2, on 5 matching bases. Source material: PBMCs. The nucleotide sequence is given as TGTGCCAGCAGTTCTGCGCGAGGGAATTACGAGCAGTACTTC. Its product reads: CASSSARGNYEQYF.